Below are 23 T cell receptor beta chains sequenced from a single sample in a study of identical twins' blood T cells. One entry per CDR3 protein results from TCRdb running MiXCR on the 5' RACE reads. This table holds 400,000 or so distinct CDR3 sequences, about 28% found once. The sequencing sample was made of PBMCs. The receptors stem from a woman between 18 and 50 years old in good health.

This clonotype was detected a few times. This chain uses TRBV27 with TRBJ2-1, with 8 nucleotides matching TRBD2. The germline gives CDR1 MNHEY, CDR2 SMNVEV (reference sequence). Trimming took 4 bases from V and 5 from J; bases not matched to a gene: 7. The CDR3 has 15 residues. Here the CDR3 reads CASSYGGGLNNEQFF. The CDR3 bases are TGTGCCAGCAGTTACGGGGGGGGCCTTAACAATGAGCAGTTCTTC.

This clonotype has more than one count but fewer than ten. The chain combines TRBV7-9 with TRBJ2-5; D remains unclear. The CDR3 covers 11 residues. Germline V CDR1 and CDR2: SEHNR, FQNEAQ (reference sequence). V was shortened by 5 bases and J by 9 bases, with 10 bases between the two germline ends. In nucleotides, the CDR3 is TGTGCCAGCAGCGAAGTCGACTCCCAGTACTTC. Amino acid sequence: CASSEVDSQYF.

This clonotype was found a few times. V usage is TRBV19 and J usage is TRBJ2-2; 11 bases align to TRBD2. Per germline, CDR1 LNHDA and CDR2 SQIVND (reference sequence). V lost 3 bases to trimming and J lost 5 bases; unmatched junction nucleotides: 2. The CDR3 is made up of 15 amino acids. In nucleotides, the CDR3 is TGTGCCAGTAGTATTACTAGCGGGAGTACCGGGGAGCTGTTTTTT. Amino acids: CASSITSGSTGELFF.

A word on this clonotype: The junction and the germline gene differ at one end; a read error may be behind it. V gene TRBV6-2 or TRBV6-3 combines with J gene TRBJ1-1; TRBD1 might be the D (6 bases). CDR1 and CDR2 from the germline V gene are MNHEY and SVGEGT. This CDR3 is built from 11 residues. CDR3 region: CVSRGITEAFF. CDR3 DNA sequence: TGTGTCAGCAGGGGTATCACTGAAGCTTTCTTT.

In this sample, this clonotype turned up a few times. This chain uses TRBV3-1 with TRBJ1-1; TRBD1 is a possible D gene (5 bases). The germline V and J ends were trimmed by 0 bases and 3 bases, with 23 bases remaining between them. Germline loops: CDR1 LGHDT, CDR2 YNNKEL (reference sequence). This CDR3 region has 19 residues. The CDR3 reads CASSQDESGGTRRDTEAFF. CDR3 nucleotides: TGTGCCAGCAGCCAAGATGAGTCGGGGGGGACGAGACGGGACACTGAAGCTTTCTTT.

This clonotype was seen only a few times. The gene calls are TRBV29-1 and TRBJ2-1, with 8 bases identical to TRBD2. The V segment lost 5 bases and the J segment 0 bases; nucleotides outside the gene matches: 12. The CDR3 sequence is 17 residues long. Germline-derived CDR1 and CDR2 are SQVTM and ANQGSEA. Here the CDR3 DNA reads TGCAGCGTTAGCGGGAGCGGTTTGGCCAGCTCCTACAATGAGCAGTTCTTC. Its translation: CSVSGSGLASSYNEQFF.

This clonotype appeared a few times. As DNA, the CDR3 is TGCAGTGCTAGAGACCCAGATACGCAGTATTTT. It translates to CSARDPDTQYF. This chain joins TRBV20-1 and TRBJ2-3; no definite D call. V was cut by 0 bases and J by 4 bases, with 2 bases left in between. CDR1 DFQATT and CDR2 SNEGSKA come from the germline V gene (reference sequence). The CDR3 runs to 11 residues.

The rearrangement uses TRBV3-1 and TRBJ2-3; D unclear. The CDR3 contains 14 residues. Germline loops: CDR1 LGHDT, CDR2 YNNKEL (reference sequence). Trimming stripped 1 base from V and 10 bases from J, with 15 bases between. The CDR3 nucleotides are TGTGCCAGCAGCCAAGGTCCCCCTCCGGATGCGCAGTATTTT. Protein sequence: CASSQGPPPDAQYF.

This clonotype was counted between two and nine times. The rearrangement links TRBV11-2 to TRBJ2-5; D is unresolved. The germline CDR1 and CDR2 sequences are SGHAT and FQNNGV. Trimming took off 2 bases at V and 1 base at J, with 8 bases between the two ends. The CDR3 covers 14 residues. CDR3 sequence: CASSLTAGQETQYF. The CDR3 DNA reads TGTGCCAGCAGCTTAACCGCTGGCCAAGAGACCCAGTACTTC.

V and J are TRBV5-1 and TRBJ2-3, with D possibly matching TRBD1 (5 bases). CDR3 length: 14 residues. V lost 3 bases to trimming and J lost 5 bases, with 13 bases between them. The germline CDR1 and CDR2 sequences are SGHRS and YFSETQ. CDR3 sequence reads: CASSYNRFGDTQYF. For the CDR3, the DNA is TGCGCCAGCAGCTACAACAGGTTCGGAGATACGCAGTATTTT.

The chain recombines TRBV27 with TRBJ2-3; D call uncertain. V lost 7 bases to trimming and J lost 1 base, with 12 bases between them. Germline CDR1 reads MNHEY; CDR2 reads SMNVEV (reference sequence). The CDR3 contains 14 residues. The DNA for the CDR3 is TGTGCCAGCACGTCCTCACCGCGCACAGATACGCAGTATTTT. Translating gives CASTSSPRTDTQYF.

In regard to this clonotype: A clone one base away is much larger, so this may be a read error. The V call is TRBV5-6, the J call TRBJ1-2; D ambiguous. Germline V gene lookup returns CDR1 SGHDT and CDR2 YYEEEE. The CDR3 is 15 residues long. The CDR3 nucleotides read TGTGCCAGCGGCTGGACCCCGACGCCTAACTATTGCTACACCTTC. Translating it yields CASGWTPTPNYCYTF. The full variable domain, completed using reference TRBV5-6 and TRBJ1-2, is DAGVTQSPTHLIKTRGQQVTLRCSPKSGHDTVSWYQQALGQGPQFIFQYYEEEERQRGNFPDRFSGHQFPNYSSELNVNALLLGDSALYLCASGWTPTPNYCYTFGSGTRLTVV.

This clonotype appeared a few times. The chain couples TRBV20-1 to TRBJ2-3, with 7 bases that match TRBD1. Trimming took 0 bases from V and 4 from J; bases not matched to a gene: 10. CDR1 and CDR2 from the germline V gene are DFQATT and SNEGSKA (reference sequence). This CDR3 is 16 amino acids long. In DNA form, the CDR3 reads TGCAGTGCTAGAGACCCCGGGACAGACGATTCAGATACGCAGTATTTT. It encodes CSARDPGTDDSDTQYF.

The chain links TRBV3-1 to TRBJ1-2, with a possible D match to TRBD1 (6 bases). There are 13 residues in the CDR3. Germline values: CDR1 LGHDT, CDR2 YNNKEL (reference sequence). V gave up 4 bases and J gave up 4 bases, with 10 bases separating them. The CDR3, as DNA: TGTGCCAGCAGCCCAAGGGACATCTATGGCTACACCTTC. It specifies CASSPRDIYGYTF. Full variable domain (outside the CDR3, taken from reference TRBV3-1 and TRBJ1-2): DTAVSQTPKYLVTQMGNDKSIKCEQNLGHDTMYWYKQDSKKFLKIMFSYNNKELIINETVPNRFSPKSPDKAHLNLHINSLELGDSAVYFCASSPRDIYGYTFGSGTRLTVV.

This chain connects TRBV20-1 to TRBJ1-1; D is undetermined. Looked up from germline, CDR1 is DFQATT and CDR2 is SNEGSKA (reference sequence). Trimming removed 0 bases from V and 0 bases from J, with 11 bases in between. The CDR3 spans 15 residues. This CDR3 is CSARDQVTMNTEAFF. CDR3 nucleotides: TGCAGTGCTAGAGATCAGGTGACTATGAACACTGAAGCTTTCTTT.

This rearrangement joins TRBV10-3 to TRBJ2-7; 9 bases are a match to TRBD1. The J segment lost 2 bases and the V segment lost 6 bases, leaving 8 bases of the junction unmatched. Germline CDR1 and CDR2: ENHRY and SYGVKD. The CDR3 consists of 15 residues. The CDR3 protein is CAISTIGTGTYEQYF. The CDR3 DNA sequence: TGTGCCATCAGCACAATAGGGACAGGGACCTACGAGCAGTACTTC.

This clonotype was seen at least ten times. The CDR3 nucleotides are TGCAGCGTATCCGGGACGTCCGGAAACACCATATATTTT. Amino acid sequence: CSVSGTSGNTIYF. The chain carries TRBV29-1 and TRBJ1-3; weak D call: TRBD1 (5 bases). Per the germline V gene, CDR1 is SQVTM and CDR2 is ANQGSEA. The V gene lost 6 bases and the J gene lost 4 bases, with 13 bases spanning the gap. The CDR3 has 13 residues.

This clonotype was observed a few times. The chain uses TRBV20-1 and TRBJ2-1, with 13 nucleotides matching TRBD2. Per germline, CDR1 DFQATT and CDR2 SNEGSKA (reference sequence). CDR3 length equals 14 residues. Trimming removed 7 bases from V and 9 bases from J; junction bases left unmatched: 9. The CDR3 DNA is TGCAGTGAGCGAGGACTAGCGGGAGAATCTGAGCAGTTCTTC. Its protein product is CSERGLAGESEQFF.

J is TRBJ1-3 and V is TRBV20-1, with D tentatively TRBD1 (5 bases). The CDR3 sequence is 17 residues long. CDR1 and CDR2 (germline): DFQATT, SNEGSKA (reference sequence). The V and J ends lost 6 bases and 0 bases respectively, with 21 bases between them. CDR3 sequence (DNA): TGCAGTGCGCGAACTACCGGGACGTTCTGCTCTGGAAACACCATATATTTT. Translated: CSARTTGTFCSGNTIYF.

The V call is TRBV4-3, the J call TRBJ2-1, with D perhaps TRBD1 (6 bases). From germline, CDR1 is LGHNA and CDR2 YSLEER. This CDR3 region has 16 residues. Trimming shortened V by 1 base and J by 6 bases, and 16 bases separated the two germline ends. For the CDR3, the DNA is TGCGCCAGCAGCCAAGTACCGGGACACTTTCTCAATGAGCAGTTCTTC. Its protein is CASSQVPGHFLNEQFF.

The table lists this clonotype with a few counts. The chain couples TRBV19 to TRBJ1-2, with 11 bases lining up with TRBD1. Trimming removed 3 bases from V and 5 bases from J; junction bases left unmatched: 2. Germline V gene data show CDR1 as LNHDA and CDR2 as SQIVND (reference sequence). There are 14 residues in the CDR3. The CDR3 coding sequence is TGTGCCAGTAGTATGGACAGGGGGCAATATGGCTACACCTTC. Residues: CASSMDRGQYGYTF.

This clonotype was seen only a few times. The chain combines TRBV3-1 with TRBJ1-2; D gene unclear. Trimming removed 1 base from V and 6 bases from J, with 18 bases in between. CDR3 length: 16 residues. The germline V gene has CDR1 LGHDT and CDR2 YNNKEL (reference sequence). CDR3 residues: CASSQVWGGPSHGYTF. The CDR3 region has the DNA TGTGCCAGCAGCCAAGTGTGGGGAGGTCCTTCTCATGGCTACACCTTC.

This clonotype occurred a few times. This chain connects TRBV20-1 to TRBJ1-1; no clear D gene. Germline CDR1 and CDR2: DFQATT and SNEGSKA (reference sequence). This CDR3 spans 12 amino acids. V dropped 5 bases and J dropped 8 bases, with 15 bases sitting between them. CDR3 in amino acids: CSAHPWDAEAFF. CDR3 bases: TGCAGTGCTCACCCTTGGGATGCGGAAGCTTTCTTT.